The subject of this entry is one T cell receptor beta chain. These data originate in a study of blood T cells in healthy people across ages. CDR3 length equals 14 residues. Germline V gene data show CDR1 as MNHEY and CDR2 as SMNVEV (reference sequence). Deletions cut 1 base from V and 2 bases from J, with 8 bases between. Together with a sample-barcoded 5' primer, a J-beta primer mix was included in a second PCR lasting 7 to 11 cycles. TCRdb reanalysed the 5' RACE reads using MiXCR and keeps one entry per CDR3 protein. The data contain fewer than 2 million distinct CDR3 sequences, more than 35% of them seen just once; the ten biggest clones take up under 30%.

The chain recombines TRBV27 with TRBJ1-2; D unclear. The TCR was taken from a human donor in good health. Sequencing input: blood. The CDR3 sequence: CASSLFPANYGYTF. The CDR3 DNA follows: TGTGCCAGCAGTTTATTTCCGGCAAACTATGGCTACACCTTC.